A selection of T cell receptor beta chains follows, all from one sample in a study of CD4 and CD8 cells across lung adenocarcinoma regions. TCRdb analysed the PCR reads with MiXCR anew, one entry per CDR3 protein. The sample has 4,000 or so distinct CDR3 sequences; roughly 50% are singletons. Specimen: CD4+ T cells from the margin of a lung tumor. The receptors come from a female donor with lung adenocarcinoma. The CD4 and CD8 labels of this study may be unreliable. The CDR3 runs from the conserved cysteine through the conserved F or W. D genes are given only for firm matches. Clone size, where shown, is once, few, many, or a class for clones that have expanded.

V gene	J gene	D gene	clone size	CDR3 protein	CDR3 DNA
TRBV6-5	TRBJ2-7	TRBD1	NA	CASSYVTGGLLSAYSYEQYF	TGTGCCAGCAGTTACGTCACAGGGGGTCTGCTCTCTGCCTACTCCTACGAGCAGTACTTC
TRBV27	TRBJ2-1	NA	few	CASSPRGGREQFF	TGTGCCAGCAGTCCCCGGGGAGGACGAGAGCAGTTCTTC
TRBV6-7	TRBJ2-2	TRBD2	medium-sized	CASGKREKAGELFF	TGTGCCAGCGGGAAGCGGGAGAAGGCCGGGGAGCTGTTTTTT
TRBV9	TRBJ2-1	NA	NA	CASSVERETEQFF	TGTGCCAGCAGCGTAGAAAGGGAAACTGAGCAGTTCTTC
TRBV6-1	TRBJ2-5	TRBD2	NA	CASSESTLAGDKETQYF	TGTGCCAGCAGTGAATCGACACTAGCGGGGGATAAAGAGACCCAGTACTTC
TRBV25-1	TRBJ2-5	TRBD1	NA	CASRTGGGETQYF	TGTGCCAGCAGGACAGGGGGGGGAGAGACCCAGTACTTC
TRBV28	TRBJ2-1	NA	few	CASTEDGIRNEQFF	TGTGCCAGCACCGAGGATGGCATTAGAAATGAGCAGTTCTTC
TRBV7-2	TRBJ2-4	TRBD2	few	CASSLGGGNNIQYF	TGTGCCAGCAGCTTAGGCGGGGGGAACAACATTCAGTACTTC
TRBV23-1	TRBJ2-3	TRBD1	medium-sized	CASSKGAGQAPRRPTDTQYF	TGCGCCAGCAGTAAGGGGGCAGGGCAGGCCCCGAGGCGGCCCACAGATACGCAGTATTTT
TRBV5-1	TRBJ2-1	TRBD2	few	CASSLDLAGANEQFF	TGCGCCAGCAGCTTGGACCTAGCGGGAGCTAACGAGCAGTTCTTC
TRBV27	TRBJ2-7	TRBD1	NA	CASRSGDSLGEQYF	TGTGCCAGCAGGTCCGGGGACAGCCTGGGCGAGCAGTACTTC
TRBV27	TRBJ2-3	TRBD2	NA	CASSSVSGLAGKNMQYF	TGTGCCAGCAGTTCAGTTTCGGGGCTAGCGGGCAAAAATATGCAGTATTTT
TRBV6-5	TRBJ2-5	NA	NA	CASSYSGAQETQYF	TGTGCCAGCAGTTACTCGGGGGCCCAAGAGACCCAGTACTTC
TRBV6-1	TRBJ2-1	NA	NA	CASSEGGPEFF	TGTGCCAGCAGTGAAGGGGGGCCCGAGTTCTTC
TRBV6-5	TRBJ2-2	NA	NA	CASSYSIHAAGELFF	TGTGCCAGCAGTTACTCGATTCACGCGGCCGGGGAGCTGTTTTTT
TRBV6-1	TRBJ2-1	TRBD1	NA	CASSRDRGDEQFF	TGTGCCAGCAGTAGGGACAGGGGCGATGAGCAGTTCTTC
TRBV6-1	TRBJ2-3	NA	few	CASSTGADTQYF	TGTGCCAGCAGTACCGGGGCAGATACGCAGTATTTT
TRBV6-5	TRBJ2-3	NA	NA	CASSSYTGDTQYF	TGTGCCAGCAGTTCGTACACGGGAGATACGCAGTATTTT
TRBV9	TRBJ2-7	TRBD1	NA	CASSVGGGDSSYEQYF	TGTGCCAGCAGCGTAGGCGGTGGGGACAGCTCCTACGAGCAGTACTTC
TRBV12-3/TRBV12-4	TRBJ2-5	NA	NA	CASSFNRAGETQYF	TGTGCCAGCAGTTTCAACAGGGCTGGAGAGACCCAGTACTTC
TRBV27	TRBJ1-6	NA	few	CASSLFWAGQGSPLHF	TGTGCCAGCAGTTTATTTTGGGCCGGCCAAGGTTCACCCCTCCACTTT
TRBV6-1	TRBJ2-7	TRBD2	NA	CASSRGLEAYEQYF	TGTGCCAGCAGCCGTGGACTAGAGGCCTACGAGCAGTACTTC
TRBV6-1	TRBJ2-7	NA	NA	CASGAGHTYEQYF	TGTGCCAGCGGAGCCGGACACACCTACGAGCAGTACTTC
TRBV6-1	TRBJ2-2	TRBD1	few	CASRATGLLELFF	TGTGCCAGCAGGGCGACAGGGCTTTTGGAGCTGTTTTTT
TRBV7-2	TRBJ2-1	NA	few	CASSPPGPRAEQFF	TGTGCCAGCAGCCCGCCGGGACCGCGAGCTGAGCAGTTCTTC
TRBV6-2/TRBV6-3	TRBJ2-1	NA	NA	CASRPSGRNEQFF	TGTGCCAGTCGGCCCTCCGGGAGAAATGAGCAGTTCTTC
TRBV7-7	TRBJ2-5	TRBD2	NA	CASSRGLAGVETQYF	TGTGCCAGCAGCCGGGGACTAGCGGGGGTAGAGACCCAGTACTTC
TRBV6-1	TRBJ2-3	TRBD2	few	CASSPRLGTSGRTDNTQYF	TGTGCCAGCAGTCCTCGCCTAGGAACTAGCGGGAGGACCGATAATACGCAGTATTTT
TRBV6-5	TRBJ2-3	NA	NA	CASSWVTGVDTQYF	TGTGCCAGCAGTTGGGTCACAGGCGTGGATACCCAGTATTTT
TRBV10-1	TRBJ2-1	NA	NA	CASSESTAENYNEQFF	TGCGCCAGCAGTGAGTCGACAGCGGAGAACTACAATGAGCAGTTCTTC
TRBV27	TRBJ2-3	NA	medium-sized	CASRVSTDTQYF	TGTGCCAGCAGGGTTAGCACAGATACGCAGTATTTT
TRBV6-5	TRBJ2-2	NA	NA	CASSNLVGTGALYF	NA
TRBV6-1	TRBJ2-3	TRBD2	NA	CASSFSGTSTDTQYF	TGTGCCAGCAGCTTTAGCGGGACTAGCACAGATACGCAGTATTTT
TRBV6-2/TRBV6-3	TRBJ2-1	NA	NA	CASSYVPSNEQFF	TGTGCCAGCAGTTATGTTCCCTCCAATGAGCAGTTCTTC
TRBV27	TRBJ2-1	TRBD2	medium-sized	CASSSRGGTAQFF	TGTGCCAGCAGTTCCCGGGGGGGCACGGCCCAGTTCTTC
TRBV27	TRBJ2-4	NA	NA	CASSSRGLGGKDIQYF	TGTGCCAGCAGTTCCCGAGGGCTGGGAGGCAAAGACATTCAGTACTTT
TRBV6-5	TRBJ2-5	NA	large	CASSYRRTGVPQYF	TGTGCCAGCAGTTACCGACGCACGGGGGTGCCCCAGTACTTC
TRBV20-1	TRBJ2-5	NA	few	CSAEEETQYF	TGCAGTGCTGAAGAAGAGACCCAGTACTTC
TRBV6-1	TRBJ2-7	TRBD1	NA	CASRKTGPGDTQYF	TGTGCCAGCAGAAAGACAGGGCCAGGCGATACGCAGTACTTC
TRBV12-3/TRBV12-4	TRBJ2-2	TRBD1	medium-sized	CASRGTGRTGELFF	TGTGCCAGCAGAGGGACAGGGAGAACCGGGGAGCTGTTTTTT
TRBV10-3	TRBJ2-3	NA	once	CATSPADTQYF	TGTGCCACCTCTCCGGCAGATACGCAGTATTTT
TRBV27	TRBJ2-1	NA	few	CASSRSEGNEQFF	TGTGCCAGCAGTCGCTCGGAAGGCAATGAGCAGTTCTTC
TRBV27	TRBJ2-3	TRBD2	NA	CASRSVGLARATDTQYF	TGTGCCAGCAGATCCGTAGGACTAGCGCGGGCGACAGATACGCAGTATTTT
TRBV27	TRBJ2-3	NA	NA	CASSSVSGLSAKNMQYF	TGTGCCAGCAGTTCAGTTTCGGGGCTATCGGCCAAAAACATGCAGTATTTT
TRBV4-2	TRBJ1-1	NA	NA	CASSQDRGALEAFF	TGTGCCAGCAGCCAAGATCGGGGGGCGCTTGAAGCTTTCTTT
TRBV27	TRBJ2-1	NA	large	CASSLFGRRNEQFF	TGTGCCAGCAGTTTATTCGGGCGAAGGAATGAGCAGTTCTTC
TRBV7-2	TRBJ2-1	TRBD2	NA	CASSFTPLAESPTKQFF	TGTGCCAGCAGCTTCACCCCCCTAGCGGAGAGCCCCACCAAGCAGTTCTTC
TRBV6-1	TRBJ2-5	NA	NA	CASSKGRQETQYF	TGTGCCAGCAGTAAAGGGCGTCAAGAGACCCAGTACTTC
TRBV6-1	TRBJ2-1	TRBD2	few	CASRARTSGSFDEQFF	TGTGCCAGCAGAGCCCGGACTAGCGGGAGTTTCGATGAGCAGTTCTTC
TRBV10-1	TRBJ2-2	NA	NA	CASSSSSVGTGELFF	TGCGCCAGCAGTAGTAGCTCCGTCGGCACCGGGGAGCTGTTTTTT
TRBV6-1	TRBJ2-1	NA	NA	CASRVAVSSNNEQFF	TGTGCCAGCAGGGTGGCAGTGTCATCCAACAATGAGCAGTTCTTC
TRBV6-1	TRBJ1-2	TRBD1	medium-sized	CASSRTGGEGYTF	TGTGCCAGCAGTCGCACAGGGGGCGAGGGCTACACCTTC
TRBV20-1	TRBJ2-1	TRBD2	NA	CSAPLAGSSHEQFF	TGCAGTGCTCCCCTAGCGGGAAGCTCCCATGAGCAGTTCTTC
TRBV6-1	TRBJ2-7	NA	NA	CASSATNTIYEQYF	TGTGCCAGCAGCGCCACCAATACGATCTACGAGCAGTACTTC
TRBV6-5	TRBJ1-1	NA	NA	CASSYSPGVGAFF	TGTGCCAGCAGTTACTCACCGGGGGTAGGAGCTTTCTTT
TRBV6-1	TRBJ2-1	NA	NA	CASSEAGGAGSNEQFF	TGTGCCAGCAGTGAAGCAGGAGGGGCAGGGAGCAATGAGCAGTTCTTC
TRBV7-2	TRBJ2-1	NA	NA	CASSHGWLEQFF	TGTGCCAGCAGCCACGGTTGGCTAGAGCAGTTCTTC
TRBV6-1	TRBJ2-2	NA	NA	CAAITGELFF	TGTGCCGCAATCACCGGGGAGCTGTTTTTT
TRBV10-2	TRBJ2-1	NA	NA	CASSVAQEVYNEQFF	TGCGCCAGCAGTGTGGCGCAGGAGGTCTACAATGAGCAGTTCTTC